A single sample is the source of the 4 T cell receptor beta chains below, sequenced in a study of blood T cell repertoires in COVID-19. Data came from immunoSEQ multiplex PCR; TCRdb stores just in-frame clones and leaves some out. The profile shows over 250,000 clones, under 90% of them singletons. Sequenced: PBMCs or T cells enriched from blood (not recorded which). The receptors originated from a man aged 30 to 39 with acute COVID-19.

The chain has TRBV11-3 and TRBJ2-6; D is ambiguous. The CDR3 extends over 18 amino acids. Trimming took 6 bases from V and 1 from J, leaving 19 bases between them. Looked up from germline, CDR1 is SGHNT and CDR2 is YENEEA. The CDR3 loop is CASRERPWCWSGANVLTF. CDR3 nucleotides: TGTGCCAGCAGGGAGAGGCCCTGGTGTTGGTCTGGGGCCAACGTCCTGACTTTC.

This clone showed up just a few times. The V call is TRBV30, the J call TRBJ1-1; possible D gene TRBD1, 5 bases. V lost 0 bases and J 7 bases, leaving 6 bases between the germline ends. This CDR3 has 11 amino acids. Germline V CDR1 and CDR2: GTSNPN, SVGIG (reference sequence). The CDR3 region is CAWSVRDEAFF. For the CDR3, the DNA is TGTGCCTGGAGTGTCAGGGATGAAGCTTTCTTT.

CDR3 loop: CASSGRQGRNTEAFF. CDR3 DNA sequence: TGTGCCAGCAGCGGCCGACAGGGTAGGAACACTGAAGCTTTCTTT. The V gene is TRBV11-1, the J gene TRBJ1-1; TRBD1 aligns across 7 bases. The trim removed 5 bases at V and 1 base at J, leaving 7 bases unmatched. Germline V gives CDR1 SGHAT, CDR2 FQDESV (reference sequence). This CDR3 spans 15 amino acids.

V usage is TRBV6-5 and J usage is TRBJ2-7; 7 bases are shared with TRBD2. Germline V CDR1 and CDR2: MNHEY, SVGAGI. The CDR3 extends over 15 amino acids. With V trimmed by 6 bases and J by 0 bases, 8 bases remained unmatched. This CDR3 is CASSPGGGSSYEQYV. DNA for the CDR3: TGTGCCAGCAGCCCGGGAGGTGGGAGCTCCTACGAGCAGTACGTC.